This TCR beta chain was recovered during a study of cytomegalovirus exposure and HLA in healthy donors. Study-wide findings and caveats: TCR beta V- and J-gene trimming was later associated with a missense DCLRE1C variant.

The CDR3 totals 13 residues. Trimming left V 8 bases short and J 2 bases short, with 13 bases between. Germline V gene lookup returns CDR1 MNHNY and CDR2 SVGAGI (reference sequence). With regard to this clone: Its target is not known.

With 60 Vbeta and 13 Jbeta primers, the PCR was carried out. Only in-frame clones appear in the TCRdb table, and some are missing; sequencing was by immunoSEQ multiplex PCR. The table includes approximately 190,000 clones, 75% to 90% detected once. The TCR was taken from a man aged 25-45 years in good health and CMV-seronegative. The gene calls are TRBV6-6 and TRBJ2-7, with D perhaps matching TRBD1 (6 bases). The material sequenced was PBMCs. The CDR3 nucleotides read TGTGCCAGCTCGGTCGGACAGCCCTACGAGCAGTACTTC. This sequence encodes CASSVGQPYEQYF.